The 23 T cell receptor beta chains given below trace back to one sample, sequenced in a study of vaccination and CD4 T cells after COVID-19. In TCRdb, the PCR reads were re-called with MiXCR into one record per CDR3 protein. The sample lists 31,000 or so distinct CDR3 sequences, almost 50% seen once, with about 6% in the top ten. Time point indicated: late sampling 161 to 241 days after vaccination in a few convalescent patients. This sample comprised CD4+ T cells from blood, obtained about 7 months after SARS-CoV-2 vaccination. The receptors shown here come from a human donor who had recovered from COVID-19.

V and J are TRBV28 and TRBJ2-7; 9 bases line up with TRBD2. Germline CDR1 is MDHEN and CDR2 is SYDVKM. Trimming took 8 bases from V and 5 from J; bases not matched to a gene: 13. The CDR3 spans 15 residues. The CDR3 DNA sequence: TGTGCCAGCGGAAGAATTAGCGGGAGCACGGACGAGCAGTACTTC. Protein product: CASGRISGSTDEQYF.

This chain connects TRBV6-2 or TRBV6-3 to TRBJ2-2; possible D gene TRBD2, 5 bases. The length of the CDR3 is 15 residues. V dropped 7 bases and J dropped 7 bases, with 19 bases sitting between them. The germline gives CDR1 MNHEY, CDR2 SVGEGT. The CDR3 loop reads CASNRELAYIGELFF. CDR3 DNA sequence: TGTGCCAGCAATAGGGAGCTAGCATACATCGGGGAGCTGTTTTTT.

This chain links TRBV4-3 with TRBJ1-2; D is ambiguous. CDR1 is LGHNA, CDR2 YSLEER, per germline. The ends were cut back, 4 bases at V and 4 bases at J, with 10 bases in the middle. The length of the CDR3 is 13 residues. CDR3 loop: CASSRGRSYGYTF. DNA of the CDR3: TGCGCCAGCAGCCGAGGACGGAGCTATGGCTACACCTTC.

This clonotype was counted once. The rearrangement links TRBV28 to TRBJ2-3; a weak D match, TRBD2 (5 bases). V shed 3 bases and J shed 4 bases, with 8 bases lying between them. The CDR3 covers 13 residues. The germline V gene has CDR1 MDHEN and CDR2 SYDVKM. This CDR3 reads CASSLASSDTQYF. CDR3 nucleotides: TGTGCCAGCAGTTTGGCTAGCTCAGATACGCAGTATTTT.

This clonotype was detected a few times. CDR3 residues: CASSLHSLVNTEAFF. CDR3 DNA: TGTGCCAGCAGTTTACACAGCCTAGTCAACACTGAAGCTTTCTTT. The chain uses TRBV28 and TRBJ1-1, with D unclear. V lost 2 bases, J lost 2 bases, and 12 bases lay in between. CDR1 MDHEN and CDR2 SYDVKM come from the germline V gene. This CDR3 spans 15 amino acids.

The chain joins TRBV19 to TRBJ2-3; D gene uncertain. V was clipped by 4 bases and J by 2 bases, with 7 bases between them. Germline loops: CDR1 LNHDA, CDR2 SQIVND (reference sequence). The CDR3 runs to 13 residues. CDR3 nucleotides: TGTGCCAGTAGTAGAAGCTCCACAGATACGCAGTATTTT. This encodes CASSRSSTDTQYF.

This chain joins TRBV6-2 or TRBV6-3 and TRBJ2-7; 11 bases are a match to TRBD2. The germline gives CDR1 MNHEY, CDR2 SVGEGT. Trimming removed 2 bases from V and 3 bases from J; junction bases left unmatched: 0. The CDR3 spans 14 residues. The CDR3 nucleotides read TGTGCCAGCAGTTACGGGACTAGCGGCTACGAGCAGTACTTC. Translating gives CASSYGTSGYEQYF.

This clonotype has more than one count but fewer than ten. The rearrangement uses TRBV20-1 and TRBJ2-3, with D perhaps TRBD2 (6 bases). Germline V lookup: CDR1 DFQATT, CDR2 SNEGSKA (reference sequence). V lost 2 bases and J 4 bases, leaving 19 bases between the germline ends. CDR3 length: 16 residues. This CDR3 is CSARPTWESGADTQYF. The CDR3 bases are TGCAGTGCTAGACCCACGTGGGAGTCGGGGGCAGATACGCAGTATTTT.

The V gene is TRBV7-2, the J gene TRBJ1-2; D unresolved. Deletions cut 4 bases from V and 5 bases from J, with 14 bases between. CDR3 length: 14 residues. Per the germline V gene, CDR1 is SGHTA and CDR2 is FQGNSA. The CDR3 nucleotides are TGTGCCAGCAGCTCCTACGGGCGGATTTATGGCTACACCTTC. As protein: CASSSYGRIYGYTF. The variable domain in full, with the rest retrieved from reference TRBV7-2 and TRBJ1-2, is GAGVSQSPSNKVTEKGKDVELRCDPISGHTALYWYRQSLGQGLEFLIYFQGNSAPDKSGLPSDRFSAERTGGSVSTLTIQRTQQEDSAVYLCASSSYGRIYGYTFGSGTRLTVV.

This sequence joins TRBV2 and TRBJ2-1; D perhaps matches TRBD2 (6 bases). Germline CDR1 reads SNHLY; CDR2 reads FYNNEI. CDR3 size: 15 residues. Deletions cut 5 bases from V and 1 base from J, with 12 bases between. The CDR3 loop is CASSPSELSYNEQFF. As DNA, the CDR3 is TGTGCCAGCAGTCCTAGCGAACTATCCTACAATGAGCAGTTCTTC.

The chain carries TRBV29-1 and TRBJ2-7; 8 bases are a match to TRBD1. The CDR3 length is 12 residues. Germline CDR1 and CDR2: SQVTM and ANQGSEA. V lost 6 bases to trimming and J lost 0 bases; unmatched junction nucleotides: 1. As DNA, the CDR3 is TGCAGCGTGACAGGGGACTCCTACGAGCAGTACTTC. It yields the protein CSVTGDSYEQYF.

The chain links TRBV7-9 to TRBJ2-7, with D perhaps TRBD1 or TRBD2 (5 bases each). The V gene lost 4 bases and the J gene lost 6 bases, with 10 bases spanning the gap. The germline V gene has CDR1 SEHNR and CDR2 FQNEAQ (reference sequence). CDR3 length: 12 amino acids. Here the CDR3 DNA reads TGTGCCAGCAGCTGGGGCCGGGGCGAGCAGTACTTC. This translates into CASSWGRGEQYF. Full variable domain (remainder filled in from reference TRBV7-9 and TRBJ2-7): DTGVSQNPRHKITKRGQNVTFRCDPISEHNRLYWYRQTLGQGPEFLTYFQNEAQLEKSRLLSDRFSAERPKGSFSTLEIQRTEQGDSAMYLCASSWGRGEQYFGPGTRLTVT.

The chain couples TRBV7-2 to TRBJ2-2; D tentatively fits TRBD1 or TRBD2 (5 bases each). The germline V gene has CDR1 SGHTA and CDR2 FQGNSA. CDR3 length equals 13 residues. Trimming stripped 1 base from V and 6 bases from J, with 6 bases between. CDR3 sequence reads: CASSLGGAGELFF. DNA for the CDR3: TGTGCCAGCAGCTTAGGAGGGGCCGGGGAGCTGTTTTTT.

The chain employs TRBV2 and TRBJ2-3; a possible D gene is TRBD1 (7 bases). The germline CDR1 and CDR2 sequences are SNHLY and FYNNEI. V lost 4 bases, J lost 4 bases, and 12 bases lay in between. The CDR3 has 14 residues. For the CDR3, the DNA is TGTGCCAGCAGTGGTAGGAGGGGGCCAGATACGCAGTATTTT. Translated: CASSGRRGPDTQYF. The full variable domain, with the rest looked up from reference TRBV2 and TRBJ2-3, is EPEVTQTPSHQVTQMGQEVILRCVPISNHLYFYWYRQILGQKVEFLVSFYNNEISEKSEIFDDQFSVERPDGSNFTLKIRSTKLEDSAMYFCASSGRRGPDTQYFGPGTRLTVL.

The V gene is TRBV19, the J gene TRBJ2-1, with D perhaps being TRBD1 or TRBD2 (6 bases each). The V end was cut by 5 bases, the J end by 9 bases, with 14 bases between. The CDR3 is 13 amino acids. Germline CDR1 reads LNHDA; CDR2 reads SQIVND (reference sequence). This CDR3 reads CASSAPGASEQFF. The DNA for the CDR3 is TGTGCCAGTAGTGCCCCGGGGGCCAGTGAGCAGTTCTTC. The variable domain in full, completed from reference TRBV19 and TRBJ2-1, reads DGGITQSPKYLFRKEGQNVTLSCEQNLNHDAMYWYRQDPGQGLRLIYYSQIVNDFQKGDIAEGYSVSREKKESFPLTVTSAQKNPTAFYLCASSAPGASEQFFGPGTRLTVL.

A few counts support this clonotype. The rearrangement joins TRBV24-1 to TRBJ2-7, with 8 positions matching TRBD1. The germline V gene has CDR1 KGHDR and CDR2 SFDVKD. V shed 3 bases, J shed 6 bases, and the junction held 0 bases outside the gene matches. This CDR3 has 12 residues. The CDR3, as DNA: TGTGCCACCAGTGATGACAGGGGCGAGCAGTACTTC. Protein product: CATSDDRGEQYF.

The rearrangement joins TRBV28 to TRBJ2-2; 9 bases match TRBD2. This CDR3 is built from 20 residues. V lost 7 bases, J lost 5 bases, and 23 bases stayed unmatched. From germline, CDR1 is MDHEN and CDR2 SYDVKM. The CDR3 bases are TGTGCCAGCACCTCCCCCCCAGTAGCGGGAGACCATCTAAAGACCGGGGAGCTGTTTTTT. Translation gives CASTSPPVAGDHLKTGELFF.

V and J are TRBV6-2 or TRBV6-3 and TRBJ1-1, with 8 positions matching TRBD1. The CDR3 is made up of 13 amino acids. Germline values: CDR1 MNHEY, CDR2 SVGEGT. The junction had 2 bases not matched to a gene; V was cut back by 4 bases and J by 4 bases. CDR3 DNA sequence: TGTGCCAGCAGTTGGACAGGGTCCACTGAAGCTTTCTTT. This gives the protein CASSWTGSTEAFF.

The CDR3 nucleotides read TGTGCCAGCAGCTCCGGGACTTCAAATACGCAGTATTTT. Translating it yields CASSSGTSNTQYF. The chain joins TRBV7-3 to TRBJ2-3; possibly TRBD2 for D (6 bases). V lost 4 bases and J 7 bases, leaving 12 bases between the germline ends. CDR1 and CDR2 (germline): SGHTA, FQGTGA. This CDR3 is built from 13 residues.

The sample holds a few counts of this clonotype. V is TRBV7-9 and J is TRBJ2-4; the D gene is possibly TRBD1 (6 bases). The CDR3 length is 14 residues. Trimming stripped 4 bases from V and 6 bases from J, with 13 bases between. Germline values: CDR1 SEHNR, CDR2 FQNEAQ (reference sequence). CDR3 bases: TGTGCCAGCAGCTCCCCCGAGACAGGAAACATTCAGTACTTC. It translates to CASSSPETGNIQYF.

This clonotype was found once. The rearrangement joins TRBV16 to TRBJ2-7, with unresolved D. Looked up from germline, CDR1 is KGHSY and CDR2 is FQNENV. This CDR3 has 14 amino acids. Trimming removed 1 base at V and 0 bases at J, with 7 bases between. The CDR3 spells CASSQYQSSYEQYF. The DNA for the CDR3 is TGTGCCAGCAGCCAATACCAGAGCTCCTACGAGCAGTACTTC.

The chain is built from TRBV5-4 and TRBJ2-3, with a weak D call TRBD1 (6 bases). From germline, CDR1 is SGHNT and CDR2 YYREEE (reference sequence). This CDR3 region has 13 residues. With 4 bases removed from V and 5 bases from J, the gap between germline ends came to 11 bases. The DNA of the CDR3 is TGTGCCAGCAGCGTACTAGGGGGAGATACGCAGTATTTT. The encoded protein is CASSVLGGDTQYF.

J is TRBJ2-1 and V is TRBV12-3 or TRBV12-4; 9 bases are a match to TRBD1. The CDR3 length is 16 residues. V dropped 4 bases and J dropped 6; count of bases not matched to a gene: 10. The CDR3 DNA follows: TGTGCCAGCAGTTCCGGGACAGGGATGGGGGGCAATGAGCAGTTCTTC. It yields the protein CASSSGTGMGGNEQFF.